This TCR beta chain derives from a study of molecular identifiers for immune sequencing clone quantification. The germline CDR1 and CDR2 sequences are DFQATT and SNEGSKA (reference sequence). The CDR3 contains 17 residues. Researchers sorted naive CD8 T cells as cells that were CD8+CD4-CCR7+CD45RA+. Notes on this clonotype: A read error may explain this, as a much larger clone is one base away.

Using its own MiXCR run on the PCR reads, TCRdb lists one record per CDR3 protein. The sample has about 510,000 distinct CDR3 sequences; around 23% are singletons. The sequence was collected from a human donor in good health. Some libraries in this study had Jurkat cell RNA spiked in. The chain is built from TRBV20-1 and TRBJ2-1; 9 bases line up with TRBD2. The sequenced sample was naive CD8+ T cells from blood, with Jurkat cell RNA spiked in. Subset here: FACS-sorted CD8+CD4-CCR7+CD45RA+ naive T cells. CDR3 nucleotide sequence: TGCAGTGTTAGAGATGAGACTAGCGGCTCAAATTGGGATGAGCAGTTCTTC. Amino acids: CSVRDETSGSNWDEQFF.